The sequence of this T cell receptor (beta chain) was determined in a study of blood T cell repertoires in COVID-19. The overall study: Nucleic acid was either cDNA or gDNA, and it came from T cells, B-cell-depleted T cells, or PBMCs.

The CDR3 is made up of 16 amino acids. V shed 2 bases and J 3 bases; nucleotides not matched to a gene: 6. Germline V gene lookup returns CDR1 MNHEY and CDR2 SVGAGI. Source study methods: The assay estimated nucleated cells by amplifying reference gene primers. Clones were read by immunoSEQ multiplex PCR, and TCRdb kept only the in-frame ones, dropping some. D and trimming were read from the DNA, whereas the V and J calls and clone size are those reported in that table. The sample lists under 300,000 clones; about nine tenths were seen once. The chain combines TRBV6-5 with TRBJ2-2; the match to TRBD1 covers 7 bases. The sequencing input was peripheral blood. The source is a man aged 30 to 39 who had recovered from COVID-19. The CDR3 here is CASSYRDRSYTGELFF. The CDR3 coding sequence is TGTGCCAGCAGTTACCGGGACAGAAGTTACACCGGGGAGCTGTTTTTT.